The clone carrying this T cell receptor (beta chain) has a count of ten or more. This record comes from a study of T cells in Graves' hyperthyroidism and ophthalmopathy. The CDR3 has 13 residues. J was trimmed by 6 bases and V by 0 bases; bases with no gene match: 2. Germline values: CDR1 SGHKS, CDR2 YYEKEE (reference sequence). Amplification targeted TCR beta CDR3 regions from RNA transcripts. The primer set for the first-round RT-PCR of the TCR CDR3 was HTBI. TCRdb re-called the multiplex PCR reads through MiXCR, storing one row per CDR3 protein. This sample has some 460,000 distinct CDR3 sequences, with around 14% found just once.

The TCR was taken from a woman younger than 30 with Graves' hyperthyroidism. The sequenced material came from blood. The rearrangement uses TRBV5-5 and TRBJ2-7; TRBD2 agrees at 8 bases. CDR3 sequence: CASSLAGTSEQYF. The CDR3 nucleotides read TGTGCCAGCAGCTTGGCAGGGACTAGCGAGCAGTACTTC.